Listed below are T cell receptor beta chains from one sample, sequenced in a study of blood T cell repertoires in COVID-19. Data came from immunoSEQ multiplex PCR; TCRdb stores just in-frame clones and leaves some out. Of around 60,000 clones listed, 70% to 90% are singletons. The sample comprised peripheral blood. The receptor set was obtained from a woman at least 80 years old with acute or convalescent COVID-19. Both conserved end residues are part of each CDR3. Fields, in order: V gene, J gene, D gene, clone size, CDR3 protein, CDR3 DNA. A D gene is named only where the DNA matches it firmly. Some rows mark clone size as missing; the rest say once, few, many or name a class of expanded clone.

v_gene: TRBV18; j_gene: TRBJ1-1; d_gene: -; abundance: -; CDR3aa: CASSPAVLNTEAFF; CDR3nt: TGTGCCAGCTCACCGGCAGTTTTGAACACTGAAGCTTTCTTT
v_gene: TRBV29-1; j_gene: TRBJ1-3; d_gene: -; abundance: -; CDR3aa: CSVAHSLGNTIYF; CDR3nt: TGCAGCGTTGCTCACAGCTTAGGAAACACCATATATTTT
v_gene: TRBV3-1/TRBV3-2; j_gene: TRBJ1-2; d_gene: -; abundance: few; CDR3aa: CASSQVTGSGYTF; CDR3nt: TGTGCCAGCAGCCAAGTTACAGGGTCGGGCTACACCTTC
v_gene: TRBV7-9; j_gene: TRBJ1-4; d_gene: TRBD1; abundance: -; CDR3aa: CASSYYYGTGAASNEKLFF; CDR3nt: TGTGCCAGCAGCTACTACTACGGGACAGGGGCCGCATCGAATGAAAAACTGTTTTTT
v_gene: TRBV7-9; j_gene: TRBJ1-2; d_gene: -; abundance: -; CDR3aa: CASSLGQSNYGYTF; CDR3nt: TGTGCCAGCAGCTTAGGACAGTCTAACTATGGCTACACCTTC
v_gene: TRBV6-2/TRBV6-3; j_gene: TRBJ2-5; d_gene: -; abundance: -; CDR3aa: CASSYGFAGETQYF; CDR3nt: TGTGCCAGCAGTTACGGCTTTGCGGGAGAGACCCAGTACTTC
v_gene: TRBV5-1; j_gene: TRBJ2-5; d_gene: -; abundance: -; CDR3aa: CASSLWGESQETQYF; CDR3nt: TGCGCCAGCAGCTTGTGGGGAGAAAGCCAAGAGACCCAGTACTTC
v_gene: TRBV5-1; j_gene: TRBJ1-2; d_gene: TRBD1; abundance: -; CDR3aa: CASSLGGQSYGYTF; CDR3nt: TGCGCCAGCAGCTTGGGGGGACAGTCCTATGGCTACACCTTC
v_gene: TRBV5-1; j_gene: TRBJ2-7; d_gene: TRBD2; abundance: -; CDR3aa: CASGVTSGTYEQYF; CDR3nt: TGCGCCAGCGGCGTGACTAGCGGGACCTACGAGCAGTACTTC
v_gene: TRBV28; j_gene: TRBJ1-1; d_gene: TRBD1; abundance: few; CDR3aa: CASSLPPQGSFF; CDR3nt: TGTGCCAGCAGTTTGCCCCCACAGGGGTCTTTCTTT
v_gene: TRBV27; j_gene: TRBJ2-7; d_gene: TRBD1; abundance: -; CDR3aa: CASSKSGTGVTYEQYF; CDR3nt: TGTGCCAGCAGTAAATCAGGGACAGGGGTTACCTACGAGCAGTACTTC
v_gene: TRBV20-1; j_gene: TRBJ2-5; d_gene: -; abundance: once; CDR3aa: CSCGGSETQYF; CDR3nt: TGCTCTTGCGGAGGGTCAGAGACCCAGTACTTC
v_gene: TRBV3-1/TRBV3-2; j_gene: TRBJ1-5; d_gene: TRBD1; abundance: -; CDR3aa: CASSQTRDRGYQPQHF; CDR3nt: TGTGCCAGCAGCCAGACCCGGGACAGGGGTTATCAGCCCCAGCATTTT
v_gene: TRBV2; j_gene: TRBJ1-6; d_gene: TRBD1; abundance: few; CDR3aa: CASSWTGRDSPLHF; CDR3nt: TGTGCCAGCAGTTGGACAGGGCGGGATTCACCCCTCCACTTT
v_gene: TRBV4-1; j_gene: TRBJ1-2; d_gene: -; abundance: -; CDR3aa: CASSQQSGGRYGYTF; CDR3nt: TGCGCCAGCAGCCAACAGTCGGGGGGGAGGTATGGCTACACCTTC
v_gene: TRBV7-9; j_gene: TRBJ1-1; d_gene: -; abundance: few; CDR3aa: CASSTLSGGNTEAFF; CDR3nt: TGTGCCAGCAGCACTCTTTCCGGGGGGAACACTGAAGCTTTCTTT
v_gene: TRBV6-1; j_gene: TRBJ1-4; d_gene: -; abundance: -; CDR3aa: CASSDVRILTRSEKLFF; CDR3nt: TGTGCCAGCAGTGACGTCAGGATCCTTACCCGCAGCGAAAAACTGTTTTTT
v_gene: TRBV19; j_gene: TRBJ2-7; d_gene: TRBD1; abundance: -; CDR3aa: CASSIVGQGTFEQYF; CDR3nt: TGTGCCAGTAGTATAGTGGGACAGGGGACCTTCGAGCAGTACTTC
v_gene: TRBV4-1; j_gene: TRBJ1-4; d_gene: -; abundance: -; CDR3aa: CASSRGGGVNEKLFF; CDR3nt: TGCGCCAGCAGCCGAGGGGGTGGGGTTAATGAAAAACTGTTTTTT
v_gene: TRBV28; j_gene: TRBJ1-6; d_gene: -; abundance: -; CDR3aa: CASSPGSYNSPLHF; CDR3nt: TGTGCCAGCAGTCCAGGGTCTTATAATTCACCCCTCCACTTT
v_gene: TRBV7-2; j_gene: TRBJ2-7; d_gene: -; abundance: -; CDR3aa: CASSFGAGPLEQYF; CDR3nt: TGTGCCAGCAGCTTTGGGGCTGGGCCCCTCGAGCAGTACTTC
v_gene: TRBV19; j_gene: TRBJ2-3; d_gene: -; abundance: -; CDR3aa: CASTPGGTDTQYF; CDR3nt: TGTGCCAGTACCCCCGGAGGCACAGATACGCAGTATTTT
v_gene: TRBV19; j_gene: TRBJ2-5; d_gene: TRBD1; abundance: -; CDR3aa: CATLDRAETQYF; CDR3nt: TGTGCCACCCTCGACAGGGCAGAGACCCAGTACTTC
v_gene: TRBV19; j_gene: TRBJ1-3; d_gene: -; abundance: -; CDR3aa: CASSIALSLGNTIYF; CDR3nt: TGTGCCAGTAGTATCGCACTTTCCCTTGGAAACACCATATATTTT
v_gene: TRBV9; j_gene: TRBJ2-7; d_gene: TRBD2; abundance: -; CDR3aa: CASSPFSGSQNEQYF; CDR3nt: TGTGCCAGCAGCCCCTTTAGCGGGAGTCAGAACGAGCAGTACTTC
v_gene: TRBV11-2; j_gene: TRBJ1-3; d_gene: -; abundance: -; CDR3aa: CASSKLGGRSGNTIYF; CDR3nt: TGTGCCAGCAGCAAGCTCGGGGGGCGATCTGGAAACACCATATATTTT
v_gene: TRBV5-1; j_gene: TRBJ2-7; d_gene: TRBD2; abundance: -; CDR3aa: CASSLAGTSGPYEQYF; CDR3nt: TGCGCCAGCAGCTTGGCCGGGACTAGCGGACCCTACGAGCAGTACTTC
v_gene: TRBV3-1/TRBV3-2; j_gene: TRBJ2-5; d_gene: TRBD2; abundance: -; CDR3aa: CASSQDALAGDRETQYF; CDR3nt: TGTGCCAGCAGCCAAGATGCACTAGCGGGGGACCGAGAGACCCAGTACTTC
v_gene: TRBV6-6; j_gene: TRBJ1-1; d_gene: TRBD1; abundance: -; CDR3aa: CASSPPFGTGGSNTEAFF; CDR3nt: TGTGCCAGCAGTCCCCCGTTTGGGACAGGGGGATCGAACACTGAAGCTTTCTTT
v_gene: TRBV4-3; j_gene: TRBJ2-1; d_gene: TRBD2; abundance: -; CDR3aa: CASSPSPEGGFEQFF; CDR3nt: TGCGCCAGCAGCCCTTCCCCAGAGGGAGGGTTTGAGCAGTTCTTC
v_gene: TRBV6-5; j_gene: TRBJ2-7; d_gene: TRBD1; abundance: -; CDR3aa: CASSYGGTGPYEQYF; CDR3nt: TGTGCCAGCAGTTACGGGGGGACAGGGCCCTACGAGCAGTACTTC
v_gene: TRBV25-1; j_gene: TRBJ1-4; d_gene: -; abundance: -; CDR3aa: CASSENLGVGEKLFF; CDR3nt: TGTGCCAGCAGTGAAAATCTAGGGGTGGGGGAAAAACTGTTTTTT
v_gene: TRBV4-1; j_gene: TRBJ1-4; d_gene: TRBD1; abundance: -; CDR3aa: CASSQDQRGQNEKLFF; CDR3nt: TGCGCCAGCAGCCAAGATCAGAGGGGGCAGAATGAAAAACTGTTTTTT
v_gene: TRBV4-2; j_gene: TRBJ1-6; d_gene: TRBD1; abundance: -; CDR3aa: CASSQDGQGFSLHF; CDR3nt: TGTGCCAGCAGCCAAGACGGACAGGGGTTCTCCCTCCACTTT
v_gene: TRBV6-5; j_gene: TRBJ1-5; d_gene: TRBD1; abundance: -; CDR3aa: CASRRTGLNQPQHF; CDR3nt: TGTGCCAGCCGACGGACAGGGCTCAATCAGCCCCAGCATTTT
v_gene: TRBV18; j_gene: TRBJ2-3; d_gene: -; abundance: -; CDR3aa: CASSPSWSEGTDTQYF; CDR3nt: TGTGCCAGCTCCCCTTCTTGGTCGGAGGGCACAGATACGCAGTATTTT